This TCR beta chain was sequenced for a study of OX40 agonist ivuxolimab in advanced cancers. Data came from immunoSEQ multiplex PCR; TCRdb stores just in-frame clones and leaves some out. Of around 97,000 clones listed, approximately 80% are singletons. This clone was observed a handful of times. Trimming pared 4 bases from V and 4 bases from J, leaving 16 bases between. This CDR3 has 16 amino acids. The germline gives CDR1 SGHVS, CDR2 FQNEAQ. Peripheral blood came from all dose cohorts at three timepoints. Sequenced material: CD4+ or CD8+ T cells sorted from blood, taken in a trial of the OX40 agonist ivuxolimab. J is TRBJ1-4 and V is TRBV7-8; unclear D gene. The TCR originated in an adult with an advanced solid tumor such as melanoma, head and neck, liver or kidney cancer. CDR3 protein: CASSSLRVGSNEKLFF. CDR3 nucleotides: TGTGCCAGCAGCTCGCTCCGAGTTGGGAGTAATGAAAAACTGTTTTTT.